This is a list of T cell receptor beta chains from one sample in a study of vaccination and CD4 T cells after COVID-19. MiXCR was run by TCRdb on the PCR reads, yielding one entry per CDR3 protein. The sample records some 15,000 distinct CDR3 sequences, less than 75% being singletons. Their target antigens are unknown. The sample consisted of CD4+ T cells from blood, cultured in vitro. The receptors derive from a human donor who had recovered from COVID-19. Both conserved end residues are part of each CDR3. Fields, in order: V gene, clone size, D gene, J gene, CDR3 protein, CDR3 DNA. D genes are given only for firm matches. The size of a clone is reported for some rows only, either as once, few or many, or as a class for expanded clones.

TRBV19	-	-	TRBJ2-3	CASSRMLTDTQYF	TGTGCCAGTAGTAGGATGCTCACAGATACGCAGTATTTT
TRBV18	-	TRBD1	TRBJ1-6	CASSTVGQGGNSPLHF	TGTGCCAGCTCCACCGTAGGACAGGGGGGTAATTCACCCCTCCACTTT
TRBV24-1	-	TRBD2	TRBJ2-1	CATSEPSGRGYNEQFF	TGTGCCACCAGTGAACCAAGCGGGAGAGGTTACAATGAGCAGTTCTTC
TRBV18	-	-	TRBJ1-2	CASSPRPGVVLARGYTF	TGTGCCAGCTCACCCCGCCCTGGGGTTGTTCTGGCCCGTGGCTACACCTTC
TRBV15	-	TRBD2	TRBJ2-3	CATSRSRTSGSTDTQYF	TGTGCCACCAGCAGATCTCGGACTAGCGGGAGCACAGATACGCAGTATTTT
TRBV20-1	-	-	TRBJ2-5	CSFSETQYF	TGCAGTTTCTCGGAGACCCAGTACTTC
TRBV6-1	-	-	TRBJ1-1	CASIKPSRGLGRGTEAFF	TGTGCCAGCATCAAACCTTCTAGGGGATTGGGCCGAGGTACTGAAGCTTTCTTT
TRBV28	once	TRBD1	TRBJ1-5	CASSSGDRGGNQPQHF	TGTGCCAGCAGCTCCGGGGACAGGGGCGGGAATCAGCCCCAGCATTTT
TRBV5-1	-	-	TRBJ1-1	CASSGTGRAFF	TGCGCCAGCAGCGGTACAGGGAGAGCTTTCTTT
TRBV20-1	few	TRBD2	TRBJ2-3	CSAMTSANTDTQYF	TGCAGTGCGATGACTAGCGCCAACACAGATACGCAGTATTTT
TRBV27	-	-	TRBJ2-1	CASRYLSGASYNEQFF	TGTGCCAGCCGATACCTTAGCGGAGCCTCCTACAATGAGCAGTTCTTC
TRBV12-3/TRBV12-4	-	TRBD1	TRBJ1-6	CASSHNEGQGLSSPLHF	TGTGCCAGCAGTCATAACGAGGGACAGGGTCTAAGTTCACCCCTCCACTTT
TRBV24-1	-	TRBD1	TRBJ2-4	CATSDPGQLNIQYF	TGTGCCACCAGTGACCCGGGACAGTTAAACATTCAGTACTTC
TRBV18	-	-	TRBJ2-7	CASSPALDEQYF	TGTGCCAGCTCACCAGCCTTAGACGAGCAGTACTTC
TRBV27	-	-	TRBJ2-7	CASGEWYEQYF	TGTGCCAGCGGGGAGTGGTACGAGCAGTACTTC
TRBV7-2	-	-	TRBJ1-5	CASSFRQAYSNQPQHF	TGTGCCAGCAGCTTTAGACAGGCTTATAGCAATCAGCCCCAGCATTTT
TRBV6-5	once	-	TRBJ1-2	CASSWTLSYGYTF	TGTGCCAGCAGTTGGACGCTTTCTTATGGCTACACCTTC
TRBV6-1	few	-	TRBJ1-6	CASAQGSDSPLHF	TGTGCCAGCGCCCAGGGGTCGGATTCACCCCTCCACTTT
TRBV6-1	medium-sized	TRBD2	TRBJ2-1	CASRFLAGGYNEQFF	TGTGCCAGCAGGTTCCTAGCGGGAGGGTACAATGAGCAGTTCTTC
TRBV19	-	TRBD2	TRBJ2-3	CASSLAGTDTQYF	TGTGCCAGTAGCTTAGCGGGAACAGATACGCAGTATTTT
TRBV6-1	-	TRBD1	TRBJ1-2	CASRGQGKGNGYTF	TGTGCCAGCAGGGGACAGGGAAAGGGGAATGGCTACACCTTC
TRBV28	medium-sized	TRBD2	TRBJ2-5	CASSWGTSGRETQYF	TGTGCCAGCAGTTGGGGGACTAGCGGGAGAGAGACCCAGTACTTC
TRBV2	-	-	TRBJ2-5	CASSVGGGQETQYF	TGTGCCAGCTCTGTTGGGGGCGGTCAAGAGACCCAGTACTTC
TRBV28	-	-	TRBJ2-1	CASRGWGPEANNEQFF	TGTGCCAGCAGAGGTTGGGGGCCGGAAGCCAACAATGAGCAGTTCTTC
TRBV19	-	TRBD1	TRBJ2-5	CASSDRDVQETQYF	TGTGCCAGTAGCGACAGGGATGTCCAAGAGACCCAGTACTTC
TRBV29-1	few	-	TRBJ1-2	CSVWIPQGNGYTF	TGCAGCGTCTGGATACCACAGGGAAATGGCTACACCTTC
TRBV4-1	-	-	TRBJ1-5	CASSQGSLGSNQPQHF	TGCGCCAGCAGCCAAGGAAGCCTGGGGAGCAATCAGCCCCAGCATTTT
TRBV7-2	few	-	TRBJ1-1	CASSLGWQRREAFF	TGTGCCAGCAGCTTAGGATGGCAGAGGCGTGAAGCTTTCTTT
TRBV20-1	once	-	TRBJ1-4	CSASRGGSSNEKLFF	TGCAGTGCTAGCCGAGGAGGCAGTTCTAATGAAAAACTGTTTTTT
TRBV5-4	few	TRBD2	TRBJ2-3	CASSPGTSGSTDTQYF	TGTGCCAGCAGCCCTGGGACTAGCGGTAGCACAGATACGCAGTATTTT
TRBV7-9	medium-sized	TRBD2	TRBJ2-7	CASSLVGLAGHSYEQYF	TGTGCCAGCAGCTTAGTAGGGCTAGCGGGACACTCCTACGAGCAGTACTTC
TRBV20-1	-	-	TRBJ1-1	CSARGQENTEAFF	TGCAGTGCTAGAGGGCAGGAGAACACTGAAGCTTTCTTT
TRBV20-1	-	TRBD1	TRBJ1-2	CSARDFRGRGYGYTF	TGCAGTGCTAGAGACTTCAGGGGGCGAGGCTATGGCTACACCTTC
TRBV5-1	-	-	TRBJ2-5	CASSLGRGILETQYF	TGCGCCAGCAGCTTGGGCAGGGGAATTCTGGAGACCCAGTACTTC
TRBV28	-	-	TRBJ1-5	CASSLEEGIGAGNQPQHF	TGTGCCAGCAGTTTGGAAGAGGGTATTGGGGCGGGTAATCAGCCCCAGCATTTT
TRBV20-1	-	-	TRBJ2-5	CSAPMQKTQYF	TGCAGTGCCCCGATGCAGAAGACCCAGTACTTC
TRBV5-4	-	-	TRBJ1-6	CASSLAQVNSPLHF	TGTGCCAGCAGCTTGGCGCAGGTTAATTCACCCCTCCACTTT
TRBV20-1	-	-	TRBJ2-7	CSGLIAGIYEQYF	TGCAGTGGATTGATTGCGGGAATCTACGAGCAGTACTTC
TRBV11-3	few	-	TRBJ2-2	CASSFGTNTGELFF	TGTGCCAGCAGCTTTGGAACCAACACCGGGGAGCTGTTTTTT
TRBV20-1	-	TRBD2	TRBJ2-3	CSASILAASDTQYF	TGCAGTGCTAGTATACTAGCGGCTTCGGATACGCAGTATTTT
TRBV20-1	-	-	TRBJ1-2	CSASPRGHGYTF	TGCAGTGCTAGCCCCAGGGGTCATGGCTACACCTTC
TRBV28	-	-	TRBJ1-2	CASSQGTKGYTF	TGTGCCAGCAGCCAGGGGACCAAGGGCTACACCTTC
TRBV7-9	-	-	TRBJ2-7	CASSFLEAPEQYF	TGTGCCAGCAGCTTTTTGGAGGCCCCCGAGCAGTACTTC
TRBV19	-	TRBD1	TRBJ2-7	CASSIPSTGGSNEQYF	TGTGCCAGTAGTATCCCCTCCACAGGGGGTAGTAACGAGCAGTACTTC
TRBV7-8	-	-	TRBJ2-7	CASSSSYNSYEQYF	TGTGCCAGCAGCTCTAGTTATAACTCCTACGAGCAGTACTTC
TRBV11-2	-	-	TRBJ2-5	CASSLLREETQYF	TGTGCCAGCAGCTTGTTACGGGAAGAGACCCAGTACTTC
TRBV28	-	TRBD1	TRBJ1-5	CASRTGGNQPQHF	TGTGCCAGCAGGACAGGGGGTAACCAGCCCCAGCATTTT